The source of this T cell receptor (beta chain) is a study of shared clonotypes between healthy human individuals. Sequencing was performed with immunoSEQ multiplex PCR; in TCRdb, only in-frame clones are kept and a portion is missing. The table records 2 million to 3 million clones, around nine tenths of them present only once. About this clone: Its target is not known.

Overall study findings and caveats: Sampling used blood alone; tissue repertoires probably differ.

Per the germline V gene, CDR1 is SGHAT and CDR2 is FQNNGV. Trimming stripped 5 bases from V and 2 bases from J, with 18 bases between. CDR3 length equals 16 residues. The sample consisted of naive CD4+ T cells sorted from blood. Sample subset: CD45RA+ positively selected. This chain joins TRBV11-2 and TRBJ1-1; D perhaps matches TRBD1 (6 bases). This clonotype originated in a man between 18 and 35 years old in good health. The CDR3 sequence: CASSTRDRGANTEAFF. The CDR3 DNA reads as TGTGCCAGCAGCACTCGGGACCGGGGGGCTAACACTGAAGCTTTCTTT.